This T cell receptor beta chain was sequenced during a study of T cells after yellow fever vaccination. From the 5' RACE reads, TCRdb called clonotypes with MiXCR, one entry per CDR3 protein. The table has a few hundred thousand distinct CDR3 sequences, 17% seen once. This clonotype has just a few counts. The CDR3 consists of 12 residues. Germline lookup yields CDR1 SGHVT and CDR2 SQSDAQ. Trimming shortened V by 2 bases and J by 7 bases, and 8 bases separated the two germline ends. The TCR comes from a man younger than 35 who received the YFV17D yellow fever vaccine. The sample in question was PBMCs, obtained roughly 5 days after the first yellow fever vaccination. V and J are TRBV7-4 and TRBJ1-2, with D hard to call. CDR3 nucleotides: TGTGCCAGCAGCTTAATTTCAGGTGGCTACACCTTC. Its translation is CASSLISGGYTF.